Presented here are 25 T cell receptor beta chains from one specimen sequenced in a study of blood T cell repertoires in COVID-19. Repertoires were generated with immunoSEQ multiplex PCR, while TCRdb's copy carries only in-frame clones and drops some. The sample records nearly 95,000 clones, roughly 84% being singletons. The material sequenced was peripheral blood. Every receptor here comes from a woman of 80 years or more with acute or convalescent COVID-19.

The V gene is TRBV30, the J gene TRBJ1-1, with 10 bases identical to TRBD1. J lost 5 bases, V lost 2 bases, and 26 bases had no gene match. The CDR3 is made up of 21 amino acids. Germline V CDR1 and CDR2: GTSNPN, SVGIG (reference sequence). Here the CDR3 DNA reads TGTGCCTGGAGTCCCCGGGGGGACAGGGGCCCAGGAGGGATGTTGGTGACTGAAGCTTTCTTT. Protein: CAWSPRGDRGPGGMLVTEAFF.

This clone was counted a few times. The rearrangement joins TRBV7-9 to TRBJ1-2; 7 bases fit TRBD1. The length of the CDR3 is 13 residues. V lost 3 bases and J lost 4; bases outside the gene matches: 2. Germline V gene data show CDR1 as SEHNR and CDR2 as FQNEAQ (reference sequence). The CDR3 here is CASSFRTGYGYTF. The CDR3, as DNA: TGTGCCAGCAGCTTCCGGACAGGCTATGGCTACACCTTC.

The CDR3 here is CASSLGAGNTGELFF. The CDR3 DNA sequence: TGTGCCAGCAGCTTGGGGGCGGGGAACACCGGGGAGCTGTTTTTT. V gene TRBV5-4 combines with J gene TRBJ2-2; D is possibly TRBD2 (5 bases). Trimming stripped 0 bases from V and 1 base from J, with 7 bases between. The CDR3 covers 15 residues. Germline loops: CDR1 SGHNT, CDR2 YYREEE (reference sequence).

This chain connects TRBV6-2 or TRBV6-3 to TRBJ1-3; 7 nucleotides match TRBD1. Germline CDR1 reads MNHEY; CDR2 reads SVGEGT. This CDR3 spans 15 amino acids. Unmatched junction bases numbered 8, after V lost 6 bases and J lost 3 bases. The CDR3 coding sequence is TGTGCCAGCAGCCCTACAGGGGTCGGTGGAAACACCATATATTTT. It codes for CASSPTGVGGNTIYF.

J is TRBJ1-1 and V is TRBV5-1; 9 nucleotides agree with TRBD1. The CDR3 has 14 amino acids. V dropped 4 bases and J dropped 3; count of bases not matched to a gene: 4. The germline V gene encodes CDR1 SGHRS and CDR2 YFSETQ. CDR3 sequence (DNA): TGCGCCAGCAGCGCGGGGGACAGGGACACTGAAGCTTTCTTT. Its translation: CASSAGDRDTEAFF.

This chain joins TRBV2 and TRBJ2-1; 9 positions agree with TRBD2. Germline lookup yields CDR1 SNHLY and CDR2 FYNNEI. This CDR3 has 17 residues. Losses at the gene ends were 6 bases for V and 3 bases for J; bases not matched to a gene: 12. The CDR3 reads CASRSPGAGGFYNEQFF. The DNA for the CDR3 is TGTGCCAGCAGATCACCCGGAGCGGGGGGCTTCTACAATGAGCAGTTCTTC.

CDR3 protein: CASSVGSGSITGELFF. CDR3 bases: TGTGCCAGCAGCGTAGGAAGCGGGAGTATAACCGGGGAGCTGTTTTTT. The V gene is TRBV9, the J gene TRBJ2-2, with 8 bases lining up with TRBD2. Germline lookup yields CDR1 SGDLS and CDR2 YYNGEE. J gave up 5 bases and V 0 bases, and 6 bases lay outside the gene matches. This CDR3 region has 16 residues.

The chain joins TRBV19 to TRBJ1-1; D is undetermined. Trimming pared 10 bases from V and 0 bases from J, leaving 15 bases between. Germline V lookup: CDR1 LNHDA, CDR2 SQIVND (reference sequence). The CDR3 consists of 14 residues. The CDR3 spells CAIRRGDMNTEAFF. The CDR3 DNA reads TGTGCCATCCGTCGGGGAGACATGAACACTGAAGCTTTCTTT. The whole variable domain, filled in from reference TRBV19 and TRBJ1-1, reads DGGITQSPKYLFRKEGQNVTLSCEQNLNHDAMYWYRQDPGQGLRLIYYSQIVNDFQKGDIAEGYSVSREKKESFPLTVTSAQKNPTAFYLCAIRRGDMNTEAFFGQGTRLTVV.

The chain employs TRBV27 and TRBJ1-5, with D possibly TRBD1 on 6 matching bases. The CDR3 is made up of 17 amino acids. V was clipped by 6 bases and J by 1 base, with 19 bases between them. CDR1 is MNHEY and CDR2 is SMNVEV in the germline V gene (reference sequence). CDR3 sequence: CASRRGGSDRSNQPQHF. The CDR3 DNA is TGTGCCAGCAGGAGGGGGGGTTCAGATAGGAGCAATCAGCCCCAGCATTTT.

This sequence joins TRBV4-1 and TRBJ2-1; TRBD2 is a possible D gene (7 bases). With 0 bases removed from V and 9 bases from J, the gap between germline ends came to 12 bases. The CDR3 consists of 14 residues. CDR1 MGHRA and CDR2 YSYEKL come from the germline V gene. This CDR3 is CASSQDGGLGEQFF. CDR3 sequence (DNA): TGCGCCAGCAGCCAAGACGGGGGGCTTGGTGAGCAGTTCTTC.

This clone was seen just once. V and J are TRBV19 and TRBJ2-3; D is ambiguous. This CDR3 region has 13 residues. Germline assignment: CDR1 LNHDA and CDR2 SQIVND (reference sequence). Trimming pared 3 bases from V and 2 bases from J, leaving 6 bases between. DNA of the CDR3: TGTGCCAGTAGTATTGTAAACACAGATACGCAGTATTTT. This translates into CASSIVNTDTQYF.

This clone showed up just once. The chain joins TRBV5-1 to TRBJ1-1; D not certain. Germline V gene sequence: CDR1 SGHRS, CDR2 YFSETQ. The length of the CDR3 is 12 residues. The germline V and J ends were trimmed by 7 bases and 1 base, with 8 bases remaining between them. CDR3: CASGSGNTEAFF. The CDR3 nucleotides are TGCGCCAGCGGGTCAGGGAACACTGAAGCTTTCTTT.

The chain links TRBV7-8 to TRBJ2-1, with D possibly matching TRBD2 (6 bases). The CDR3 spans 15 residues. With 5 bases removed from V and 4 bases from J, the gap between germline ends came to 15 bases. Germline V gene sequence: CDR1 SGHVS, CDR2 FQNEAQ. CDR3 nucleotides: TGTGCCAGCAGCATTACTAGCCACTCTTACAATGAGCAGTTCTTC. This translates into CASSITSHSYNEQFF.

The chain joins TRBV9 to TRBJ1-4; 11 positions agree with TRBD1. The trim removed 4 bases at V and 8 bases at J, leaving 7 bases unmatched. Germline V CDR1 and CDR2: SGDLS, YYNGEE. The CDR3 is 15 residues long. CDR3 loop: CASSTGQGAEEKLFF. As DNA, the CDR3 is TGTGCCAGCAGCACCGGACAGGGGGCGGAAGAAAAACTGTTTTTT.

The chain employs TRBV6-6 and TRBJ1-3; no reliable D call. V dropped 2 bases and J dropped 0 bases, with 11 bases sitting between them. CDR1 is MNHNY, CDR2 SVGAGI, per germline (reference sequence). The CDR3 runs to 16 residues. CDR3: CASSYVRGSSGNTIYF. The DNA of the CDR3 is TGTGCCAGCAGTTACGTTCGGGGTAGCTCTGGAAACACCATATATTTT.

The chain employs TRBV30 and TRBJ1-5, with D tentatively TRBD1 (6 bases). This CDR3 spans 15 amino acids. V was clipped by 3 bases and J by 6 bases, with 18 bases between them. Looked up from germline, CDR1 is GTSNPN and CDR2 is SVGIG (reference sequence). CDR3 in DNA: TGTGCCTGGAGGTCCACAGGGACTAGCGGTCAGCCCCAGCATTTT. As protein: CAWRSTGTSGQPQHF.

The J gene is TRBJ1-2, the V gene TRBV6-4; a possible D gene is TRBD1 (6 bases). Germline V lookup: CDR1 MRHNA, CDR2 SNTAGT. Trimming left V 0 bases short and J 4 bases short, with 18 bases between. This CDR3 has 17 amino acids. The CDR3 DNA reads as TGTGCCAGCAGTGACTCGGATCTTACAGGGAGAGGCTATGGCTACACCTTC. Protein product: CASSDSDLTGRGYGYTF.

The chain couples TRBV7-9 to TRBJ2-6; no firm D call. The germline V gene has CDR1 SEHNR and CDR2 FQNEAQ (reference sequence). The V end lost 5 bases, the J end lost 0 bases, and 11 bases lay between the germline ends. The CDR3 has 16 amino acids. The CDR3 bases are TGTGCCAGCAGCCATTCATTGAGCTCTGGGGCCAACGTCCTGACTTTC. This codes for CASSHSLSSGANVLTF.

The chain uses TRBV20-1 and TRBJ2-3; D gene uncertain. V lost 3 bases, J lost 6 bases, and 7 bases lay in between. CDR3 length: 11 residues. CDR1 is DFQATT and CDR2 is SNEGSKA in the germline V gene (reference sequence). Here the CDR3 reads CSASDLDTQYF. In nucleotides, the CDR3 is TGCAGTGCTAGCGACTTGGATACGCAGTATTTT.

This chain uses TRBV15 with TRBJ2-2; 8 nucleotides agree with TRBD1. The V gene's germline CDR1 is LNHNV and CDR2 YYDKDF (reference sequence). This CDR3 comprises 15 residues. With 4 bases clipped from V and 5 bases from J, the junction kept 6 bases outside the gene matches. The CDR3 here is CATSIGQGATGELFF. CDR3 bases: TGTGCCACCAGCATCGGCCAGGGGGCGACCGGGGAGCTGTTTTTT.

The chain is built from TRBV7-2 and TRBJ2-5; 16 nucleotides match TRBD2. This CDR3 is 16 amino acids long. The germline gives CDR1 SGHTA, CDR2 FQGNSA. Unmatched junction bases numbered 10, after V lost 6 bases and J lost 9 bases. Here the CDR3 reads CASSSNPGTSGGAQYF. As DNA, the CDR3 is TGTGCCAGCAGTTCCAACCCTGGGACTAGCGGGGGGGCCCAGTACTTC.

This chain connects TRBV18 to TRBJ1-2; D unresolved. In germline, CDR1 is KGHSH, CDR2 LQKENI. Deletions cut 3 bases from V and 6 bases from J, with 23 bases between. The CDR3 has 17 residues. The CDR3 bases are TGTGCCAGCTCACCTCAGCCGCCGGGAACTCACACAGATGGCTACACCTTC. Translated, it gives CASSPQPPGTHTDGYTF.

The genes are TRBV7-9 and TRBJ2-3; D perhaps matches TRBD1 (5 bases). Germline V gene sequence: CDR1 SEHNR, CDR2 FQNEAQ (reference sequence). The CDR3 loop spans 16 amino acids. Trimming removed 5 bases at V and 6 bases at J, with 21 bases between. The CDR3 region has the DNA TGTGCCAGCAGCAGAGACAGATTGGCACAAGCGGATACGCAGTATTTT. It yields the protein CASSRDRLAQADTQYF.

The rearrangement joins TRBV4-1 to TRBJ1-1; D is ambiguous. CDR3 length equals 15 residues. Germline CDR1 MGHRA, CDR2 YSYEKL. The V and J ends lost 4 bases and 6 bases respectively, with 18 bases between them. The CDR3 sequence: CASSPRTLLVAEAFF. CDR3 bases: TGCGCCAGCAGCCCACGGACTCTTTTGGTGGCTGAAGCTTTCTTT.

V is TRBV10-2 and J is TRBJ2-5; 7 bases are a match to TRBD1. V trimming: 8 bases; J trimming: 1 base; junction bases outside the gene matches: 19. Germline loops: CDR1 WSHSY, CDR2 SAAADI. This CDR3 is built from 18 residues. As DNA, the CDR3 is TGCGCCAGCTCCGACCGAACGTTTAACAGGGGTCTCCAAGAGACCCAGTACTTC. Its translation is CASSDRTFNRGLQETQYF.